One sample yielded the 22 T cell receptor beta chains listed below, sequenced in a study of OX40 agonist ivuxolimab in advanced cancers. Method: immunoSEQ multiplex PCR; TCRdb's copy keeps in-frame clones and lacks some. The table includes under 60,000 clones, approximately 90% detected once. The sample here was CD4+ or CD8+ T cells sorted from blood, taken in a trial of the OX40 agonist ivuxolimab. These receptors were collected from an adult with an advanced solid tumor such as melanoma, head and neck, liver or kidney cancer.

The count of this clone is one. The rearrangement uses TRBV19 and TRBJ2-1, with TRBD2 matching 8 bases. The CDR3 has 13 residues. Trimming took 9 bases from V and 7 from J; bases not matched to a gene: 8. CDR1 and CDR2 from the germline V gene are LNHDA and SQIVND (reference sequence). The CDR3 reads CASQSGSLNEQFF. The CDR3 DNA follows: TGTGCCAGCCAGAGCGGGAGTTTAAATGAGCAGTTCTTC.

The chain has TRBV13 and TRBJ2-5, with 8 bases aligning to TRBD2. Per the germline V gene, CDR1 is PRHDT and CDR2 is FYEKMQ (reference sequence). The CDR3 extends over 16 amino acids. Unmatched junction bases numbered 8, after V lost 0 bases and J lost 5 bases. The CDR3 sequence: CASSLGSGGGEETQYF. The CDR3 DNA reads TGTGCCAGCAGCTTAGGAAGCGGGGGCGGGGAGGAGACCCAGTACTTC.

The chain employs TRBV18 and TRBJ1-1; D might be TRBD1 (6 bases). Trimming shortened V by 4 bases and J by 10 bases, and 25 bases separated the two germline ends. Germline-derived CDR1 and CDR2 are KGHSH and LQKENI. The CDR3 is 16 residues long. In nucleotides, the CDR3 is TGTGCCAGCTCACTCGGCCGGGACACGGTGACCTTTGGAGCTTTCTTT. This translates into CASSLGRDTVTFGAFF.

The chain carries TRBV9 and TRBJ1-2; a possible D gene is TRBD1 (5 bases). Germline loops: CDR1 SGDLS, CDR2 YYNGEE. V was shortened by 3 bases and J by 7 bases, with 13 bases between the two germline ends. The CDR3 extends over 13 amino acids. The CDR3 spells CASSETEGRGYTF. CDR3 in DNA: TGTGCCAGCAGCGAGACCGAGGGACGTGGCTACACCTTC. Filled out from reference TRBV9 and TRBJ1-2, the complete variable domain reads DSGVTQTPKHLITATGQRVTLRCSPRSGDLSVYWYQQSLDQGLQFLIQYYNGEERAKGNILERFSAQQFPDLHSELNLSSLELGDSALYFCASSETEGRGYTFGSGTRLTVV.

In its sample, this clone was seen a few times. V is TRBV19 and J is TRBJ2-6; a possible D gene is TRBD2 (5 bases). The germline V gene encodes CDR1 LNHDA and CDR2 SQIVND (reference sequence). Trimming took 1 base from V and 0 from J, leaving 10 bases between them. This CDR3 is built from 17 residues. This chain's CDR3 is CASSIGTRGSGANVLTF. The CDR3 DNA is TGTGCCAGTAGTATAGGGACTCGAGGCTCTGGGGCCAACGTCCTGACTTTC.

The chain carries TRBV19 and TRBJ2-3, with D uncertain. Trimming pared 5 bases from V and 0 bases from J, leaving 6 bases between. Germline values: CDR1 LNHDA, CDR2 SQIVND (reference sequence). The CDR3 is made up of 13 amino acids. For the CDR3, the DNA is TGTGCCAGTAGTCACATAAGCACAGATACGCAGTATTTT. Protein sequence: CASSHISTDTQYF.

This clone was picked up one time. This sequence joins TRBV4-1 and TRBJ2-7; D call uncertain. Germline assignment: CDR1 MGHRA and CDR2 YSYEKL. V gave up 1 base and J gave up 1 base, with 11 bases separating them. The CDR3 contains 15 residues. The CDR3: CASSQGRLGSYEQYF. The CDR3 DNA reads TGCGCCAGCAGCCAAGGGAGACTGGGATCCTACGAGCAGTACTTC.

V gene TRBV10-1 combines with J gene TRBJ2-2; TRBD1 matches 7 bases. The CDR3 totals 18 residues. Germline trimming cut 0 bases from V and 2 bases from J; bases unmatched to any gene: 9. The germline V gene encodes CDR1 WNHNN and CDR2 SYGVQD (reference sequence). CDR3 nucleotides: TGCGCCAGCAGTGAGTCGGCCCCGGGACAGAGAAACACCGGGGAGCTGTTTTTT. This gives the protein CASSESAPGQRNTGELFF.

The chain combines TRBV18 with TRBJ1-2, with D perhaps TRBD1 (5 bases). The CDR3 is made up of 13 amino acids. V was pared by 3 bases and J by 6 bases, with 11 bases between. Germline CDR1 reads KGHSH; CDR2 reads LQKENI. CDR3 amino acids: CASSPGPGDGYTF. The DNA for the CDR3 is TGTGCCAGCTCACCGGGACCCGGGGATGGCTACACCTTC.

The chain has TRBV7-8 and TRBJ2-1; D is perhaps TRBD2 (5 bases). This CDR3 comprises 19 residues. Germline V gene sequence: CDR1 SGHVS, CDR2 FQNEAQ. V was shortened by 4 bases and J by 0 bases, with 22 bases between the two germline ends. The CDR3 region has the DNA TGTGCCAGCAGCTGGCCTTACTTGCGGGCCAGCCTCTCCTACAATGAGCAGTTCTTC. Translation gives CASSWPYLRASLSYNEQFF.

This sequence joins TRBV27 and TRBJ2-1, with D unresolved. Germline V CDR1 and CDR2: MNHEY, SMNVEV (reference sequence). V lost 2 bases to trimming and J lost 6 bases, with 8 bases between them. This CDR3 is 13 amino acids long. CDR3 in amino acids: CASSLLLGNEQFF. CDR3 nucleotide sequence: TGTGCCAGCAGTTTACTCCTAGGCAATGAGCAGTTCTTC.

This chain joins TRBV27 and TRBJ2-1; weak D call: TRBD2 (5 bases). CDR1 and CDR2 (germline): MNHEY, SMNVEV (reference sequence). V was shortened by 8 bases and J by 6 bases, with 23 bases between the two germline ends. The length of the CDR3 is 16 residues. The CDR3 region is CASGSRLGLLGNEQFF. CDR3 nucleotide sequence: TGTGCCAGCGGGAGCAGGCTCGGTTTATTGGGCAATGAGCAGTTCTTC.

V and J are TRBV29-1 and TRBJ2-2; TRBD2 is a possible D gene (6 bases). CDR3 length: 12 amino acids. With 4 bases removed from V and 7 bases from J, the gap between germline ends came to 10 bases. The germline V gene has CDR1 SQVTM and CDR2 ANQGSEA. This CDR3 reads CSVGAGGGELFF. CDR3 DNA sequence: TGCAGCGTTGGAGCGGGCGGCGGGGAGCTGTTTTTT.

The chain joins TRBV11-2 to TRBJ2-3; D remains unclear. Germline CDR1 reads SGHAT; CDR2 reads FQNNGV. The CDR3 is 15 amino acids. Between the trimmed V and J ends, which lost 2 bases and 2 bases, there was a span of 11 bases. CDR3 sequence reads: CASSLMVGSTDTQYF. CDR3 DNA sequence: TGTGCCAGCAGCTTAATGGTGGGGTCCACAGATACGCAGTATTTT.

The rearrangement joins TRBV29-1 to TRBJ1-2; 7 bases map to TRBD1. Germline CDR1 and CDR2: SQVTM and ANQGSEA. V gave up 4 bases and J gave up 8 bases; unmatched junction bases: 7. The CDR3 is 12 amino acids. CDR3 loop: CSVVTGEGGYTF. CDR3 sequence (DNA): TGCAGCGTTGTAACAGGGGAAGGAGGCTACACCTTC.

On this clone: The identical CDR3 is also encoded by other nucleotide sequences in the sample. V gene TRBV7-9 combines with J gene TRBJ2-7; D not certain. Germline values: CDR1 SEHNR, CDR2 FQNEAQ (reference sequence). Trimming shortened V by 1 base and J by 4 bases, and 8 bases separated the two germline ends. There are 13 residues in the CDR3. CDR3 sequence reads: CASSLGGVYEQYF. The CDR3 coding sequence is TGTGCCAGCAGCTTAGGTGGGGTTTACGAGCAGTACTTC. Full variable domain (remainder filled in from reference TRBV7-9 and TRBJ2-7): DTGVSQNPRHKITKRGQNVTFRCDPISEHNRLYWYRQTLGQGPEFLTYFQNEAQLEKSRLLSDRFSAERPKGSFSTLEIQRTEQGDSAMYLCASSLGGVYEQYFGPGTRLTVT.

The chain joins TRBV6-5 to TRBJ2-3; D might be TRBD2 (6 bases). The length of the CDR3 is 16 residues. Between the trimmed V and J ends, which lost 4 bases and 6 bases, there was a span of 20 bases. In germline, CDR1 is MNHEY, CDR2 SVGAGI. The DNA for the CDR3 is TGTGCCAGCAGTTCGGATCTGGCGGGATCCGGGGATACGCAGTATTTT. Its protein is CASSSDLAGSGDTQYF.

This clone was observed once. The chain is built from TRBV27 and TRBJ2-7; D gene uncertain. Germline V lookup: CDR1 MNHEY, CDR2 SMNVEV (reference sequence). The CDR3 runs 13 residues. V lost 2 bases to trimming and J lost 7 bases, with 12 bases between them. The DNA of the CDR3 is TGTGCCAGCAGTTTAAGACGCTCGTGGGAGCAGTACTTC. Protein: CASSLRRSWEQYF.

The chain uses TRBV14 and TRBJ2-1, with 14 bases aligning to TRBD2. Per the germline V gene, CDR1 is SGHDN and CDR2 is FVKESK. Trimming at V came to 4 bases and at J to 2 bases, leaving 4 bases not matched to a gene. The CDR3 has 17 amino acids. CDR3 in DNA: TGTGCCAGCAGCCCAGGACTAGCGGGGGGTACCTACAATGAGCAGTTCTTC. Translating it yields CASSPGLAGGTYNEQFF.

This clone has just one count. CDR3 sequence reads: CASSVGTEMNTEAFF. The CDR3 coding sequence is TGTGCCAGTAGTGTAGGGACGGAAATGAACACTGAAGCTTTCTTT. The chain is built from TRBV19 and TRBJ1-1; D is perhaps TRBD1 (5 bases). Trimming pared 5 bases from V and 0 bases from J, leaving 13 bases between. The CDR3 length is 15 residues. The germline V gene encodes CDR1 LNHDA and CDR2 SQIVND (reference sequence).

V is TRBV27 and J is TRBJ1-1, with 7 positions matching TRBD1. The V gene's germline CDR1 is MNHEY and CDR2 SMNVEV (reference sequence). Germline trimming cut 8 bases from V and 4 bases from J; bases unmatched to any gene: 7. The CDR3 spans 13 residues. The CDR3 region is CASHRQGGTEAFF. The CDR3 coding sequence is TGTGCCAGCCACAGACAGGGCGGCACTGAAGCTTTCTTT.

The chain combines TRBV19 with TRBJ1-3; D remains ambiguous. Deletions cut 6 bases from V and 0 bases from J, with 9 bases between. The V gene's germline CDR1 is LNHDA and CDR2 SQIVND (reference sequence). CDR3 length equals 14 residues. The CDR3 loop reads CASSGTSSGNTIYF. The CDR3 DNA sequence: TGTGCCAGTAGCGGCACCAGCTCTGGAAACACCATATATTTT. Variable domain in full (rest from reference TRBV19 and TRBJ1-3): DGGITQSPKYLFRKEGQNVTLSCEQNLNHDAMYWYRQDPGQGLRLIYYSQIVNDFQKGDIAEGYSVSREKKESFPLTVTSAQKNPTAFYLCASSGTSSGNTIYFGEGSWLTVV.